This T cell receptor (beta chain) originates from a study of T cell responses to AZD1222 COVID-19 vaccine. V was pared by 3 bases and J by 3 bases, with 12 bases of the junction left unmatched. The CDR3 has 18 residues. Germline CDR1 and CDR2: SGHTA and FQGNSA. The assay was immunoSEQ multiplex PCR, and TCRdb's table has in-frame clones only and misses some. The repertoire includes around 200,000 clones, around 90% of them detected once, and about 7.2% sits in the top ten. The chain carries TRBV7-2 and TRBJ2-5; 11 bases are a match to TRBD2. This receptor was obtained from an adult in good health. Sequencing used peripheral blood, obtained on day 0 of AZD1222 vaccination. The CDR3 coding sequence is TGTGCCAGCAGCTTGGATGAGAGACTAGCGGGGAAAAAAGAGACCCAGTACTTC. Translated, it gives CASSLDERLAGKKETQYF.